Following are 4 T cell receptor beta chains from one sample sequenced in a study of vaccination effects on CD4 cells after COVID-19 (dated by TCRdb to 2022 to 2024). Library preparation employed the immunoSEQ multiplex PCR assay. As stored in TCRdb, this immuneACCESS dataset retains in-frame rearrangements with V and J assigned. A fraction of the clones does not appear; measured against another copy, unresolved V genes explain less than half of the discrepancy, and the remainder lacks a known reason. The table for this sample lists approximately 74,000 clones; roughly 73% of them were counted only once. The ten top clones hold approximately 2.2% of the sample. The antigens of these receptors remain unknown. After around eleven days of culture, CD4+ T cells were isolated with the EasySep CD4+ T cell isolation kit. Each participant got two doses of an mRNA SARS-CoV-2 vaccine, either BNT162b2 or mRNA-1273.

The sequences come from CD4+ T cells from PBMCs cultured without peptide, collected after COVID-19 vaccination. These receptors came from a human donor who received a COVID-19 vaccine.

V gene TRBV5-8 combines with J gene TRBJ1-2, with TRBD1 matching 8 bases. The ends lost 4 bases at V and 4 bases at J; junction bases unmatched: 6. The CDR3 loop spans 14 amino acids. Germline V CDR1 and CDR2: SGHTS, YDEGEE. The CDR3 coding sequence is TGTGCCAGCAGCCGGACAGGGAGTGCCTATGGCTACACCTTC. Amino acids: CASSRTGSAYGYTF.

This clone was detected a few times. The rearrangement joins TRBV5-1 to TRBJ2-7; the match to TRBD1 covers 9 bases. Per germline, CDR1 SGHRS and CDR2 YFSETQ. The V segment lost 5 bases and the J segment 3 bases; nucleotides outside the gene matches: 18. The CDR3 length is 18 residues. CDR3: CASRYGQGPAKILYEQYV. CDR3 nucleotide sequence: TGCGCCAGCAGATACGGACAGGGGCCCGCCAAAATCCTCTACGAGCAGTACGTC.

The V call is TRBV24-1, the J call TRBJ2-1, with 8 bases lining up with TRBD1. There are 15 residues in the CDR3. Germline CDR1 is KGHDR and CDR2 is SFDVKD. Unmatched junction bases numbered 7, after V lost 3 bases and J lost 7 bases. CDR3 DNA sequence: TGTGCCACCAGTGATCCTTCAGGGGGCGGGAATGAGCAGTTCTTC. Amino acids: CATSDPSGGGNEQFF.

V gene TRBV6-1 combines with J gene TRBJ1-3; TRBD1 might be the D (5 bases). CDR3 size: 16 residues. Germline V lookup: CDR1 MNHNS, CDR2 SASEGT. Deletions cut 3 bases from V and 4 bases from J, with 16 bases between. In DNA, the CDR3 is TGTGCCAGCAGTGAGTTGGGCGCAAGGGGAGGAAACACCATATATTTT. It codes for CASSELGARGGNTIYF.